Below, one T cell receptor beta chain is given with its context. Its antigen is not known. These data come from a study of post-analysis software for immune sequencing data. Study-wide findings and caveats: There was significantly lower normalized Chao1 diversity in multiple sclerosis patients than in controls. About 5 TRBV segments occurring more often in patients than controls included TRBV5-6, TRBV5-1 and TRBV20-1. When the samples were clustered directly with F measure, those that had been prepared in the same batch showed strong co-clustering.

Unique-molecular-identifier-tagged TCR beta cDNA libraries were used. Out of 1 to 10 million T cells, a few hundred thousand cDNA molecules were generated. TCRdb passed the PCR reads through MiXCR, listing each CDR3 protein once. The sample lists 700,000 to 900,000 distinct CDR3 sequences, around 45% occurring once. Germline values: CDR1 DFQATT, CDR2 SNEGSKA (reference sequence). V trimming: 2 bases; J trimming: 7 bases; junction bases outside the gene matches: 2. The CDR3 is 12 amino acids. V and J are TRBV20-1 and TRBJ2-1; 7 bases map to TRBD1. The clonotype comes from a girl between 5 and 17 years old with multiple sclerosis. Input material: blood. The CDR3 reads CSARTQGNEQFF. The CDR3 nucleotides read TGCAGTGCTAGAACACAGGGGAATGAGCAGTTCTTC.